The 27 T cell receptor beta chains in this list originate from one sample, sequenced in a study of cytomegalovirus exposure and HLA in healthy donors. Primers included in the PCR were 60 Vbeta and 13 Jbeta primers. Clones were read by immunoSEQ multiplex PCR, and TCRdb kept only the in-frame ones, dropping some. Counted here are fewer than 110,000 clones, around 85% occurring once; the ten biggest clones make up about 3.7%. Material: PBMCs. The source of these receptors is a man under 40 in good health and CMV-seronegative.

J is TRBJ1-4 and V is TRBV30, with a weak D call TRBD1 (5 bases). The germline CDR1 and CDR2 sequences are GTSNPN and SVGIG (reference sequence). CDR3 length: 12 amino acids. The germline V and J ends were trimmed by 1 base and 8 bases, with 8 bases remaining between them. CDR3 region: CAWSGDSEKLFF. CDR3 coding DNA: TGTGCCTGGAGTGGGGACTCGGAAAAACTGTTTTTT.

The gene calls are TRBV28 and TRBJ1-4; 7 bases match TRBD1. CDR1 and CDR2 from the germline V gene are MDHEN and SYDVKM. This CDR3 comprises 12 residues. The J segment lost 10 bases and the V segment lost 8 bases, leaving 7 bases of the junction unmatched. CDR3 protein: CASGTGVRKLFF. CDR3 in DNA: TGTGCCAGCGGTACAGGGGTTCGAAAACTGTTTTTT.

The V and J genes are TRBV2 and TRBJ1-1; weak D call: TRBD1 (6 bases). CDR1 and CDR2 from the germline V gene are SNHLY and FYNNEI. The CDR3 is 20 residues long. Deletions cut 6 bases from V and 0 bases from J, with 29 bases between. The CDR3, as DNA: TGTGCCAGCAGGAACAGGGACACAACTCTCAATCCGTTCATGAACACTGAAGCTTTCTTT. Encoded protein: CASRNRDTTLNPFMNTEAFF.

This clone was seen only a few times. The V and J genes are TRBV2 and TRBJ1-3; tentatively, D is TRBD1 (5 bases). The V end was cut by 11 bases, the J end by 3 bases, with 17 bases between. CDR1 is SNHLY and CDR2 is FYNNEI in the germline V gene. This CDR3 region has 14 residues. This chain's CDR3 is CAGGVRGYGNTIYF. In DNA form, the CDR3 reads TGTGCCGGAGGGGTTAGGGGCTATGGAAACACCATATATTTT.

A few counts support this clone. V is TRBV6-1 and J is TRBJ1-1; 10 nucleotides align to TRBD1. V lost 6 bases and J lost 10; bases outside the gene matches: 5. Germline-derived CDR1 and CDR2 are MNHNS and SASEGT. The CDR3 runs to 12 residues. CDR3 loop: CASSDRGRGAFF. CDR3 nucleotides: TGTGCCAGCAGCGACAGGGGGCGAGGAGCTTTCTTT.

This chain connects TRBV30 to TRBJ2-1, with unresolved D. Germline CDR1 and CDR2: GTSNPN and SVGIG (reference sequence). The CDR3 covers 12 residues. V lost 0 bases and J 9 bases, leaving 9 bases between the germline ends. Written as DNA, the CDR3 is TGTGCCTGGAGTGTAACGCGGTCTGAGCAGTTCTTC. This encodes CAWSVTRSEQFF.

The chain combines TRBV15 with TRBJ2-3; 7 positions match TRBD2. Germline trimming cut 8 bases from V and 8 bases from J; bases unmatched to any gene: 16. CDR3 length equals 15 residues. CDR1 is LNHNV and CDR2 is YYDKDF in the germline V gene (reference sequence). The CDR3 sequence: CATSKAGVLAGTQYF. The CDR3 region has the DNA TGTGCCACCTCCAAGGCGGGAGTGCTCGCCGGTACGCAGTATTTT.

The chain combines TRBV28 with TRBJ1-2; perhaps TRBD1 as D (5 bases). The CDR3 sequence is 15 residues long. V gave up 3 bases and J gave up 8 bases, with 19 bases separating them. Germline values: CDR1 MDHEN, CDR2 SYDVKM. For the CDR3, the DNA is TGTGCCAGCAGTTTGAGAAGGGGCCGGGCGGAGGGCTACACCTTC. Translated, it gives CASSLRRGRAEGYTF.

The V gene is TRBV2, the J gene TRBJ2-5, with D perhaps matching TRBD1 (6 bases). Germline CDR1 SNHLY, CDR2 FYNNEI. Trimming removed 7 bases from V and 0 bases from J, with 6 bases in between. The CDR3 is 12 residues long. CDR3 residues: CASKGDQETQYF. CDR3 in DNA: TGTGCCAGCAAGGGGGACCAAGAGACCCAGTACTTC.

This clone was found a few times. This CDR3 is also generated by other DNA sequences in the sample. V usage is TRBV27 and J usage is TRBJ2-1; the match to TRBD2 covers 14 bases. This CDR3 is 15 amino acids long. Germline V CDR1 and CDR2: MNHEY, SMNVEV (reference sequence). With V trimmed by 5 bases and J by 7 bases, 4 bases remained unmatched. CDR3 bases: TGTGCCAGCAGTCCCGGGACTAGCGGGAGTAATGAGCAGTTCTTC. It is translated as CASSPGTSGSNEQFF.

The J gene is TRBJ2-3, the V gene TRBV7-2; D call uncertain. Germline assignment: CDR1 SGHTA and CDR2 FQGNSA. The V and J ends lost 5 bases and 3 bases respectively, with 6 bases between them. The CDR3 is 12 residues long. In nucleotides, the CDR3 is TGTGCCAGCAGCCGGAGAACAGATACGCAGTATTTT. Its protein is CASSRRTDTQYF.

The chain joins TRBV30 to TRBJ2-7, with D possibly being TRBD2 (5 bases). Deletions cut 0 bases from V and 9 bases from J, with 18 bases between. Germline lookup yields CDR1 GTSNPN and CDR2 SVGIG (reference sequence). This CDR3 region has 14 residues. The DNA for the CDR3 is TGTGCCTGGAGTGTACGGAGGTTCCAGGTACGGCAGTACTTC. This codes for CAWSVRRFQVRQYF.

V usage is TRBV6-5 and J usage is TRBJ2-5; 8 bases match TRBD1. Germline lookup yields CDR1 MNHEY and CDR2 SVGAGI. The CDR3 contains 15 residues. The V gene end was trimmed by 3 bases and the J gene end by 5 bases; junction bases not matched to a gene: 8. DNA for the CDR3: TGTGCCAGCAGTTATTACCAGGGGGCAAGGGAGACCCAGTACTTC. Its translation: CASSYYQGARETQYF.

The V gene is TRBV11-2, the J gene TRBJ2-3; TRBD2 matches 11 bases. The CDR3 loop spans 17 amino acids. J lost 2 bases, V lost 4 bases, and 8 bases had no gene match. Germline V gene lookup returns CDR1 SGHAT and CDR2 FQNNGV. CDR3 coding DNA: TGTGCCAGCAGCTGGGCAGCTAGCGGGAGGTTCACAGATACGCAGTATTTT. Protein: CASSWAASGRFTDTQYF.

This clone was counted once. V gene TRBV7-3 combines with J gene TRBJ2-7; 12 bases are a match to TRBD2. V lost 3 bases, J lost 4 bases, and 4 bases stayed unmatched. CDR3 size: 15 residues. Germline CDR1 reads SGHTA; CDR2 reads FQGTGA. Written as DNA, the CDR3 is TGTGCCAGCAGCTTCGCTAGCGGGGGGGCGTACGAGCAGTACTTC. It encodes CASSFASGGAYEQYF.

This clone was recorded only once. The V call is TRBV30, the J call TRBJ2-3; D gene uncertain. V lost 3 bases, J lost 3 bases, and 16 bases lay in between. Germline V gives CDR1 GTSNPN, CDR2 SVGIG (reference sequence). The CDR3 is 15 residues long. The CDR3 DNA sequence: TGTGCCTGGAGCCATCTTATAGCATCTACAGATACGCAGTATTTT. It yields the protein CAWSHLIASTDTQYF.

J is TRBJ2-3 and V is TRBV7-3; TRBD2 matches 8 bases. The CDR3 extends over 15 amino acids. After removal of 5 bases from V and 5 bases from J, the junction contained 9 bases not matched to a gene. Germline-derived CDR1 and CDR2 are SGHTA and FQGTGA. The CDR3: CASSATTSGEDTQYF. In DNA, the CDR3 is TGTGCCAGCAGCGCAACCACTAGCGGAGAAGATACGCAGTATTTT.

The V gene is TRBV19, the J gene TRBJ1-5, with a tentative D call TRBD1 (6 bases). Trimming took 9 bases from V and 5 from J, leaving 11 bases between them. Germline V gene sequence: CDR1 LNHDA, CDR2 SQIVND (reference sequence). The CDR3 sequence is 12 residues long. CDR3 DNA sequence: TGTGCCAGCAGACAGGCTGATCAGCCCCAGCATTTT. Translating gives CASRQADQPQHF.

The chain carries TRBV16 and TRBJ2-5, with D possibly matching TRBD1 (5 bases). V was trimmed by 1 base and J by 2 bases, leaving 8 bases between them. The germline V gene has CDR1 KGHSY and CDR2 FQNENV. The CDR3 spans 14 residues. CDR3 loop: CASSQFKGQETQYF. In DNA, the CDR3 is TGTGCCAGCAGCCAATTTAAGGGGCAAGAGACCCAGTACTTC. Filled out from reference TRBV16 and TRBJ2-5, the complete variable domain reads GEEVAQTPKHLVRGEGQKAKLYCAPIKGHSYVFWYQQVLKNEFKFLISFQNENVFDETGMPKERFSAKCLPNSPCSLEIQATKLEDSAVYFCASSQFKGQETQYFGPGTRLLVL.

This clone has more than one count but fewer than ten. The chain joins TRBV6-5 to TRBJ1-4; D ambiguous. Germline V gene lookup returns CDR1 MNHEY and CDR2 SVGAGI. The CDR3 spans 14 residues. Trimming stripped 6 bases from V and 2 bases from J, with 10 bases between. The chain's CDR3 is CASSPRETNEKLFF. The CDR3 nucleotides read TGTGCCAGCAGCCCAAGGGAGACTAATGAAAAACTGTTTTTT.

This rearrangement joins TRBV5-1 to TRBJ2-1; the match to TRBD1 covers 8 bases. Trimming took 3 bases from V and 8 from J; bases not matched to a gene: 16. Germline CDR1 reads SGHRS; CDR2 reads YFSETQ. This CDR3 comprises 17 residues. The CDR3 is CASSSGQGILLLDEQFF. Here the CDR3 DNA reads TGCGCCAGCAGCTCAGGACAGGGCATTCTTCTTCTCGATGAGCAGTTCTTC.

This clone was detected once. The rearrangement uses TRBV7-2 and TRBJ2-3, with D unresolved. Germline-derived CDR1 and CDR2 are SGHTA and FQGNSA. Trimming removed 2 bases at V and 4 bases at J, with 13 bases between. The CDR3 is 15 amino acids. The chain's CDR3 is CASSLNAVASDTQYF. In nucleotides, the CDR3 is TGTGCCAGCAGCTTAAACGCAGTTGCCTCAGATACGCAGTATTTT.

V and J are TRBV5-4 and TRBJ1-5; D may be TRBD1 (5 bases). The CDR3 is 15 residues long. The germline CDR1 and CDR2 sequences are SGHNT and YYREEE (reference sequence). V was pared by 4 bases and J by 2 bases, with 13 bases between. This CDR3 is CASSPGGGGNQPQHF. CDR3 bases: TGTGCCAGCAGCCCGGGGGGAGGAGGCAATCAGCCCCAGCATTTT.

This clone was found a few times. The rearrangement joins TRBV5-1 to TRBJ1-1; D is ambiguous. CDR1 and CDR2 (germline): SGHRS, YFSETQ. With 0 bases removed from V and 1 base from J, the gap between germline ends came to 7 bases. This CDR3 spans 14 amino acids. This CDR3 reads CASSLGPRNTEAFF. The CDR3 DNA reads as TGCGCCAGCAGCTTGGGTCCCCGGAACACTGAAGCTTTCTTT.

The J gene is TRBJ2-3, the V gene TRBV27, with 8 nucleotides matching TRBD2. This CDR3 region has 15 residues. Looked up from germline, CDR1 is MNHEY and CDR2 is SMNVEV (reference sequence). V was pared by 3 bases and J by 6 bases, with 8 bases of the junction left unmatched. CDR3 protein: CASSFFPGGLDTQYF. The CDR3 DNA is TGTGCCAGCAGTTTCTTCCCGGGGGGGTTGGATACGCAGTATTTT.

This sequence joins TRBV11-2 and TRBJ1-2; TRBD1 aligns across 11 bases. Per the germline V gene, CDR1 is SGHAT and CDR2 is FQNNGV. The CDR3 spans 18 residues. The J segment lost 2 bases and the V segment lost 1 base, leaving 9 bases of the junction unmatched. DNA for the CDR3: TGTGCCAGCAGCTTAGGAGGGACAGGGGGGCGGAGGAACTATGGCTACACCTTC. Its protein is CASSLGGTGGRRNYGYTF.

The chain recombines TRBV4-1 with TRBJ2-2, with D possibly being TRBD2 (6 bases). Germline V gene sequence: CDR1 MGHRA, CDR2 YSYEKL. The CDR3 covers 18 residues. V dropped 6 bases and J dropped 0 bases, with 20 bases sitting between them. This CDR3 is CASRSPGRSGPNTGELFF. The CDR3 nucleotides read TGCGCCAGCAGGTCTCCCGGAAGAAGCGGGCCGAACACCGGGGAGCTGTTTTTT.